Each of the 12 T cell receptor beta chains below was sequenced from the same sample in a study of Ad26.COV2.S vaccination and SARS-CoV-2 variants. The sample's treatment: roughly 20 received Ad26.COV2.S at low or high dose, single or two shots; five or six received placebo; per-sample allocation not given. After the first vaccine or placebo injection, samples were drawn on day 63. Profiling relied on immunoSEQ multiplex PCR, and the TCRdb table lists in-frame clones only, not all of them. The table records 450,000 to 550,000 clones, 80% to 90% of them present only once. The sample here was peripheral blood, taken in a trial of Ad26.COV2.S vaccine versus placebo. Source of these receptors: a person between 18 and 65 years old who received the Ad26.COV2.S COVID-19 vaccine or a placebo.

CDR3 nucleotide sequence: TGTGCCAGCAGCTTAGTACTGGGGCACGAGCAGTTCTTC. Translation gives CASSLVLGHEQFF. The V gene is TRBV7-9, the J gene TRBJ2-1, with D perhaps TRBD1 (5 bases). The germline CDR1 and CDR2 sequences are SEHNR and FQNEAQ (reference sequence). The CDR3 runs to 13 residues. Trimming took 1 base from V and 10 from J, leaving 11 bases between them.

V gene TRBV24-1 combines with J gene TRBJ2-7; 10 bases map to TRBD2. The germline V gene encodes CDR1 KGHDR and CDR2 SFDVKD. J lost 5 bases, V lost 2 bases, and 17 bases had no gene match. The CDR3 runs to 19 residues. The CDR3 loop is CATSDSPGVAGGAIHEQYF. The CDR3 nucleotides are TGTGCCACCAGTGATTCCCCTGGGGTAGCGGGAGGAGCTATCCACGAGCAGTACTTC.

This sequence joins TRBV18 and TRBJ2-4; D uncertain. This CDR3 is built from 14 residues. From germline, CDR1 is KGHSH and CDR2 LQKENI. V gave up 5 bases and J gave up 0 bases, with 8 bases separating them. CDR3 nucleotide sequence: TGTGCCAGCTCATCTGAACTAGCCAAAAACATTCAGTACTTC. It translates to CASSSELAKNIQYF.

This clone occurred once. The chain recombines TRBV6-4 with TRBJ1-5; D might be TRBD1 (6 bases). Germline assignment: CDR1 MRHNA and CDR2 SNTAGT. V lost 3 bases, J lost 9 bases, and 12 bases lay in between. The CDR3 is 13 amino acids. The CDR3, as DNA: TGTGCCAGCAGTGATGTGGCAGGGGCGCCCCAGCATTTT. Amino acids: CASSDVAGAPQHF.

The V gene is TRBV18, the J gene TRBJ2-2; possible D gene TRBD1, 5 bases. This CDR3 has 12 amino acids. Germline V gene sequence: CDR1 KGHSH, CDR2 LQKENI. Trimming took 4 bases from V and 5 from J, leaving 5 bases between them. The CDR3 nucleotides are TGTGCCAGCTCACAGGGGACCGGGGAGCTGTTTTTT. Amino acid sequence: CASSQGTGELFF.

This clone was counted once. The chain is built from TRBV6-6 and TRBJ1-2; 8 positions match TRBD1. After removal of 6 bases from V and 2 bases from J, the junction contained 8 bases not matched to a gene. Looked up from germline, CDR1 is MNHNY and CDR2 is SVGAGI (reference sequence). The CDR3 has 15 amino acids. CDR3: CASRTTGQGNYGYTF. Written as DNA, the CDR3 is TGTGCCAGCAGAACTACCGGACAGGGAAACTATGGCTACACCTTC.

This clone was picked up a small number of times. The V call is TRBV6-5, the J call TRBJ1-5, with D unresolved. Germline V CDR1 and CDR2: MNHEY, SVGAGI. Trimming shortened V by 0 bases and J by 4 bases, and 4 bases separated the two germline ends. CDR3 length equals 13 residues. CDR3 sequence: CASSYSKNQPQHF. The CDR3 DNA reads as TGTGCCAGCAGTTACTCGAAGAATCAGCCCCAGCATTTT.

This chain connects TRBV25-1 to TRBJ2-3, with TRBD2 matching 8 bases. Germline lookup yields CDR1 MGHDK and CDR2 SYGVNS. With V trimmed by 2 bases and J by 2 bases, 9 bases remained unmatched. This CDR3 has 17 residues. In DNA form, the CDR3 reads TGTGCCAGCAGTGAACCCCTAGGGCGGGGGGACACAGATACGCAGTATTTT. This sequence encodes CASSEPLGRGDTDTQYF.

The rearrangement joins TRBV15 to TRBJ1-5; D perhaps matches TRBD1 (5 bases). Trimming shortened V by 0 bases and J by 6 bases, and 12 bases separated the two germline ends. From germline, CDR1 is LNHNV and CDR2 YYDKDF (reference sequence). The CDR3 sequence is 15 residues long. CDR3 DNA sequence: TGTGCCACCAGCAGAGATCGAGGGGCAAGTCAGCCCCAGCATTTT. As protein: CATSRDRGASQPQHF. Supplemented by reference TRBV15 and TRBJ1-5, the full variable domain reads DAMVIQNPRYQVTQFGKPVTLSCSQTLNHNVMYWYQQKSSQAPKLLFHYYDKDFNNEADTPDNFQSRRPNTSFCFLDIRSPGLGDTAMYLCATSRDRGASQPQHFGDGTRLSIL.

The CDR3 DNA follows: TGTGCCAGTAGTGTCGAGACGGAACTTGAAGCTTTCTTT. Residues: CASSVETELEAFF. The rearrangement links TRBV19 to TRBJ1-1; no firm D call. The CDR3 has 13 residues. V was clipped by 5 bases and J by 7 bases, with 14 bases between them. The V gene's germline CDR1 is LNHDA and CDR2 SQIVND (reference sequence).

The chain has TRBV7-8 and TRBJ2-2; a possible D gene is TRBD2 (6 bases). CDR1 SGHVS and CDR2 FQNEAQ come from the germline V gene. The CDR3 is made up of 16 amino acids. Trimming took off 5 bases at V and 2 bases at J, with 15 bases between the two ends. The CDR3, as DNA: TGTGCCAGCAGCCCCGCGGGAAAGCGCAACACCGGGGAGCTGTTTTTT. Protein product: CASSPAGKRNTGELFF.

This chain links TRBV29-1 with TRBJ2-5; TRBD1 is a possible D gene (6 bases). CDR1 SQVTM and CDR2 ANQGSEA come from the germline V gene. The CDR3 consists of 15 residues. V lost 7 bases, J lost 1 base, and 19 bases lay in between. Here the CDR3 reads CSGNKRGTTQETQYF. The DNA of the CDR3 is TGCAGCGGGAATAAGAGAGGGACAACCCAAGAGACCCAGTACTTC.